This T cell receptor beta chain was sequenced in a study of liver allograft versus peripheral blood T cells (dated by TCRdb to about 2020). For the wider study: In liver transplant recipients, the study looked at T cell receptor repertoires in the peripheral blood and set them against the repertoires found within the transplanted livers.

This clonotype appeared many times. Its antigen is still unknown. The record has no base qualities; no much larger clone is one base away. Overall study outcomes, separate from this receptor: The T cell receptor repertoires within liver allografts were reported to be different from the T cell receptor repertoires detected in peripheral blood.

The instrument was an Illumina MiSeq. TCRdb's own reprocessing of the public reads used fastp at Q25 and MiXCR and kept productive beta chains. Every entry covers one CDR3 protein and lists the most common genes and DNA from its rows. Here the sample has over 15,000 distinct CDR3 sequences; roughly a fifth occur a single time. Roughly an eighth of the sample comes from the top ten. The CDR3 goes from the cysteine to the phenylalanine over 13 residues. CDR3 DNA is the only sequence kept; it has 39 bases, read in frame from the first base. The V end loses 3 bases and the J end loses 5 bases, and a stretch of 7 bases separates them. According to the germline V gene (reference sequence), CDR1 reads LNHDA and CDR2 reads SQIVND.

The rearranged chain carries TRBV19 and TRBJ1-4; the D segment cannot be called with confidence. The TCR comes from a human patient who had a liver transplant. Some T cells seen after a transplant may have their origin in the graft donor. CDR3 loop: CASSMNSNEKLFF. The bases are TGTGCCAGTAGTATGAACAGCAATGAAAAACTGTTTTTT.